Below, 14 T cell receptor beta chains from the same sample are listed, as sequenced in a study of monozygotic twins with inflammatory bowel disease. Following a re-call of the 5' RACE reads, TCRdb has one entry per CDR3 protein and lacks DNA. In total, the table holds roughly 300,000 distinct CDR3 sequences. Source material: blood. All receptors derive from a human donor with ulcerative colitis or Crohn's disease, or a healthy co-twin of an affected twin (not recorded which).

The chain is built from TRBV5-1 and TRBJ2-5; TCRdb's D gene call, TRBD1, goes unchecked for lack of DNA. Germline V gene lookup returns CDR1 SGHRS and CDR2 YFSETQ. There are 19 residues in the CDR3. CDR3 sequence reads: CASSFALLLGQVNDGTQYF. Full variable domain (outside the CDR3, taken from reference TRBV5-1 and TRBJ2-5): KAGVTQTPRYLIKTRGQQVTLSCSPISGHRSVSWYQQTPGQGLQFLFEYFSETQRNKGNFPGRFSGRQFSNSRSEMNVSTLELGDSALYLCASSFALLLGQVNDGTQYFGPGTRLLVL.

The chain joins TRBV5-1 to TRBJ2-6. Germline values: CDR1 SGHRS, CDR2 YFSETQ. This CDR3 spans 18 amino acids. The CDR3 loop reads CASSLVGMTDSGANVLTF.

The CDR3: CASRLDRPSYEQYF. The chain carries TRBV27 and TRBJ2-7; TCRdb's D call of TRBD1 is untestable without DNA. Germline CDR1 reads MNHEY; CDR2 reads SMNVEV (reference sequence). The CDR3 is 14 amino acids.

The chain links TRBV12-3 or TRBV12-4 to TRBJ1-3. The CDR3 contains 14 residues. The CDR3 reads CASSALLAGNTTYF.

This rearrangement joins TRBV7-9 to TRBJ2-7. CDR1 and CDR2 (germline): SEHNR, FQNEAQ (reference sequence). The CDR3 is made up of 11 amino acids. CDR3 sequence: CASSLHSEQYF.

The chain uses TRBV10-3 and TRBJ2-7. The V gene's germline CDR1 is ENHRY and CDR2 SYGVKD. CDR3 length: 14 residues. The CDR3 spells CAISESLQSYEQYF.

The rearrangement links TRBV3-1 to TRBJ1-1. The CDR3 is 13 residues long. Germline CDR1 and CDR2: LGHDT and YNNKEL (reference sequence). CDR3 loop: CASSQHGNTEAFF.

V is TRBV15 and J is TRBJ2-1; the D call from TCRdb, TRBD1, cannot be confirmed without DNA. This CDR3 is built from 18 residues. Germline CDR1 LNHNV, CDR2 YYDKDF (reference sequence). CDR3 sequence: CATSRGPGQLFSYNEQFF.

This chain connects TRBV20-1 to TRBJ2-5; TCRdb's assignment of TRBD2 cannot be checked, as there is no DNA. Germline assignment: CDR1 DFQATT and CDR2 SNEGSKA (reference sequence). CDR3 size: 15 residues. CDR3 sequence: CSARESSGGQETQYF.

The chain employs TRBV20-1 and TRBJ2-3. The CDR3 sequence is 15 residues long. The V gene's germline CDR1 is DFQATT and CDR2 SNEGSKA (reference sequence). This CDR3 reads CSAKRGGGRTDTQYF.

The CDR3 here is CASSLGSGSRGETQYF. The chain carries TRBV7-2 and TRBJ2-5; TCRdb's D gene call, TRBD2, goes unchecked for lack of DNA. CDR1 SGHTA and CDR2 FQGNSA come from the germline V gene. CDR3 length: 16 amino acids.

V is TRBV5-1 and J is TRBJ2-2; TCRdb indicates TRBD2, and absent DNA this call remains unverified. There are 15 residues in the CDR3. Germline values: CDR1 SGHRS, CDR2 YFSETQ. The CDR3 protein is CASSSGTSYTGELFF.

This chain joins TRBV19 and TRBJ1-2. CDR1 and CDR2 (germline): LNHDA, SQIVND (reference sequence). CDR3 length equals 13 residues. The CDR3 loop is CASGGLSNYGYTF.

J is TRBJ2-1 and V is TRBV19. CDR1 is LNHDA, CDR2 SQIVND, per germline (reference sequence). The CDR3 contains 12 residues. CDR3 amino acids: CASSSNSYQQFF. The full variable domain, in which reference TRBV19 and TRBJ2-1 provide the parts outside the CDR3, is DGGITQSPKYLFRKEGQNVTLSCEQNLNHDAMYWYRQDPGQGLRLIYYSQIVNDFQKGDIAEGYSVSREKKESFPLTVTSAQKNPTAFYLCASSSNSYQQFFGPGTRLTVL.